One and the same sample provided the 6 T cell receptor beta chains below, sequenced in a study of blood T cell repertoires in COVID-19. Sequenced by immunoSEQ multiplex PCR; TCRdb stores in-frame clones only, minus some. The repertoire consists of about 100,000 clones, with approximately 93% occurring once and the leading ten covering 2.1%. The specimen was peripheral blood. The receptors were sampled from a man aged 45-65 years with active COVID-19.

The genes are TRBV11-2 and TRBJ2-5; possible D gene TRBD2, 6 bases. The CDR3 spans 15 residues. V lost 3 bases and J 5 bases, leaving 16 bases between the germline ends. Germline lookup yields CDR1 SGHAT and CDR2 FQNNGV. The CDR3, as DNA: TGTGCCAGCAGCTTCATTGAGGGTGCGGGGGAGACCCAGTACTTC. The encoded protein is CASSFIEGAGETQYF.

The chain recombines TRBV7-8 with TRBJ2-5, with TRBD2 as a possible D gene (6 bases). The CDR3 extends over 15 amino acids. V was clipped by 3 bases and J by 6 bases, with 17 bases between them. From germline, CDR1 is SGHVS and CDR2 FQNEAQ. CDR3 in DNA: TGTGCCAGCAGCTTTAGCGGCAGTGGGACCCAGACCCAGTACTTC. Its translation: CASSFSGSGTQTQYF.

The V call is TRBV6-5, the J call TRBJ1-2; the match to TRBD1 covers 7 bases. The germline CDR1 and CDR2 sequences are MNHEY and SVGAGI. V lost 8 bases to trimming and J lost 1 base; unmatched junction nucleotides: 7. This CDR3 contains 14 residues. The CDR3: CASGGDSINYGYTF. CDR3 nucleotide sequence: TGTGCCAGCGGAGGGGACAGCATTAACTATGGCTACACCTTC.

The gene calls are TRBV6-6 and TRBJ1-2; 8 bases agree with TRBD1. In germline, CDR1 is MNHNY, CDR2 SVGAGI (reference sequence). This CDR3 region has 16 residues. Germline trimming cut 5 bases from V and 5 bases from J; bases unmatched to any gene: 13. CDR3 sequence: CASSRPKQTGAYGYTF. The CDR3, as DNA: TGTGCCAGCAGTCGACCCAAACAGACAGGGGCGTATGGCTACACCTTC.

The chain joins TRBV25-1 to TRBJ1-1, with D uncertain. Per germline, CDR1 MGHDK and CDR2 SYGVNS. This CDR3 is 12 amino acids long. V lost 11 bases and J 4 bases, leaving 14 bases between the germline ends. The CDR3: CAARRGGTEAFF. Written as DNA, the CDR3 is TGTGCCGCTAGGCGGGGTGGCACTGAAGCTTTCTTT.

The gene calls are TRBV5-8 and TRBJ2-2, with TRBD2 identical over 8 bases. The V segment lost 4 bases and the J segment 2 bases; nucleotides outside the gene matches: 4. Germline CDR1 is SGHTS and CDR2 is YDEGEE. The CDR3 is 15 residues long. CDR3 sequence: CASSPGLVNTGELFF. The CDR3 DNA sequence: TGTGCCAGCAGCCCGGGACTAGTAAACACCGGGGAGCTGTTTTTT.